These T cell receptor beta chains were read from a single sample in a study of OX40 agonist ivuxolimab in advanced cancers. Assay used: immunoSEQ multiplex PCR; TCRdb lists only in-frame clones, some missing. The top ten hold around 2.9% of the sample, which has approximately 79,000 clones, about 85% seen once. This specimen consisted of CD4+ or CD8+ T cells sorted from blood, obtained in a trial of the OX40 agonist ivuxolimab. The receptors come from an adult with an advanced solid tumor such as melanoma, head and neck, liver or kidney cancer. Both conserved end residues are part of each CDR3. The order of the fields is V gene, J gene, D gene, clone size, CDR3 protein, CDR3 DNA. The D gene is left open where the match is weak. For some rows the clone size is stated as once, few or many, or as a class when expanded; others skip it.

v_call: TRBV29-1; j_call: TRBJ2-1; d_call: TRBD1; clone_size: -; cdr3_aa: CSVVKQGKNEQFF; cdr3_nt: TGCAGCGTTGTTAAACAGGGGAAAAATGAGCAGTTCTTC
v_call: TRBV27; j_call: TRBJ2-3; d_call: -; clone_size: -; cdr3_aa: CASSLSISTDTQYF; cdr3_nt: TGTGCCAGCAGTTTGTCGATTTCCACAGATACGCAGTATTTT
v_call: TRBV29-1; j_call: TRBJ2-7; d_call: -; clone_size: -; cdr3_aa: CSVVGLGEQYF; cdr3_nt: TGCAGCGTTGTAGGGTTGGGCGAGCAGTACTTC
v_call: TRBV7-2; j_call: TRBJ2-1; d_call: -; clone_size: few; cdr3_aa: CASSLRGFNEQFF; cdr3_nt: TGTGCCAGCAGCTTAAGGGGATTTAATGAGCAGTTCTTC
v_call: TRBV6-5; j_call: TRBJ1-6; d_call: -; clone_size: -; cdr3_aa: CASSYSKGGNSPLHF; cdr3_nt: TGTGCCAGCAGTTACTCGAAAGGAGGAAATTCACCCCTCCACTTT
v_call: TRBV29-1; j_call: TRBJ2-2; d_call: TRBD2; clone_size: -; cdr3_aa: CSVEEGTSGLTGELFF; cdr3_nt: TGCAGCGTTGAAGAGGGGACTAGCGGGCTTACCGGGGAGCTGTTTTTT
v_call: TRBV18; j_call: TRBJ1-3; d_call: -; clone_size: -; cdr3_aa: CASSPHGNTIYF; cdr3_nt: TGTGCCAGCTCACCCCACGGAAACACCATATATTTT
v_call: TRBV16; j_call: TRBJ2-7; d_call: -; clone_size: -; cdr3_aa: CASSPVQGEQYF; cdr3_nt: TGTGCCAGCAGCCCCGTCCAGGGCGAGCAGTACTTC
v_call: TRBV12-5; j_call: TRBJ2-6; d_call: -; clone_size: -; cdr3_aa: CASGLPRRRVRGANVLTF; cdr3_nt: TGTGCTAGTGGTTTGCCCCGCCGCAGGGTGAGGGGGGCCAACGTCCTGACTTTC
v_call: TRBV9; j_call: TRBJ2-6; d_call: -; clone_size: -; cdr3_aa: CASSVGNSGANVLTF; cdr3_nt: TGTGCCAGCAGCGTAGGGAACTCTGGGGCCAACGTCCTGACTTTC
v_call: TRBV9; j_call: TRBJ2-3; d_call: TRBD2; clone_size: -; cdr3_aa: CASSPRTSGLARTDTQYF; cdr3_nt: TGTGCCAGCAGCCCCCGGACTAGCGGGTTGGCTCGCACAGATACGCAGTATTTT
v_call: TRBV10-3; j_call: TRBJ2-7; d_call: -; clone_size: -; cdr3_aa: CAISVQDTEQYF; cdr3_nt: TGTGCCATCAGTGTCCAGGATACCGAGCAGTACTTC
v_call: TRBV6-5; j_call: TRBJ1-6; d_call: -; clone_size: -; cdr3_aa: CASRDGAYSPLHF; cdr3_nt: TGTGCCAGCAGGGACGGTGCTTATTCACCCCTCCACTTT
v_call: TRBV14; j_call: TRBJ1-3; d_call: -; clone_size: -; cdr3_aa: CASSRGSFSGNTIYF; cdr3_nt: TGTGCCAGCAGCCGCGGGTCTTTCTCTGGAAACACCATATATTTT
v_call: TRBV4-1; j_call: TRBJ2-6; d_call: -; clone_size: -; cdr3_aa: CASRATAATDFSGANVLTF; cdr3_nt: TGCGCCAGCAGAGCTACTGCTGCCACTGATTTCTCTGGGGCCAACGTCCTGACTTTC
v_call: TRBV7-2; j_call: TRBJ1-5; d_call: -; clone_size: -; cdr3_aa: CASSLGRGSNQPQHF; cdr3_nt: TGCGCCAGCAGCTTAGGAAGGGGGAGCAATCAGCCCCAGCATTTT
v_call: TRBV7-9; j_call: TRBJ1-1; d_call: -; clone_size: few; cdr3_aa: CASSLTAGLNTEAFF; cdr3_nt: TGTGCCAGCAGCCTTACAGCAGGGTTGAACACTGAAGCTTTCTTT
v_call: TRBV30; j_call: TRBJ2-5; d_call: -; clone_size: -; cdr3_aa: CAWVSGGLFGTQYF; cdr3_nt: TGTGCCTGGGTGTCCGGTGGACTCTTCGGGACCCAGTACTTC
v_call: TRBV27; j_call: TRBJ1-1; d_call: TRBD1; clone_size: -; cdr3_aa: CASSPWGRGRATEAFF; cdr3_nt: TGTGCCAGCAGTCCTTGGGGCAGGGGGCGGGCTACTGAAGCTTTCTTT
v_call: TRBV7-9; j_call: TRBJ2-7; d_call: TRBD1; clone_size: -; cdr3_aa: CASSRTGVYEQYF; cdr3_nt: TGTGCCAGCAGCCGGACAGGGGTCTACGAGCAGTACTTC
v_call: TRBV12-5; j_call: TRBJ2-7; d_call: -; clone_size: -; cdr3_aa: CASGLVGGREQYF; cdr3_nt: TGTGCTAGTGGTTTGGTAGGGGGACGCGAGCAGTACTTC
v_call: TRBV18; j_call: TRBJ2-5; d_call: -; clone_size: -; cdr3_aa: CASSPMLGETQYF; cdr3_nt: TGTGCCAGCTCACCTATGCTGGGGGAGACCCAGTACTTC
v_call: TRBV7-2; j_call: TRBJ2-3; d_call: TRBD2; clone_size: -; cdr3_aa: CASSEEQTSGPRTDTQYF; cdr3_nt: TGTGCCAGCAGCGAAGAACAGACTAGCGGGCCCCGCACAGATACGCAGTATTTT
v_call: TRBV5-6; j_call: TRBJ1-2; d_call: -; clone_size: -; cdr3_aa: CASSLVNGGYGYTF; cdr3_nt: TGTGCCAGCAGCTTGGTAAACGGCGGGTATGGCTACACCTTC
v_call: TRBV6-6; j_call: TRBJ2-7; d_call: TRBD1; clone_size: -; cdr3_aa: CASTASQGAYEQYF; cdr3_nt: TGTGCCAGCACTGCCTCTCAGGGGGCCTACGAGCAGTACTTC
v_call: TRBV9; j_call: TRBJ2-2; d_call: -; clone_size: once; cdr3_aa: CASSPQGQLGAGELFF; cdr3_nt: TGTGCCAGCAGCCCCCAAGGACAGCTAGGCGCCGGGGAGCTGTTTTTT
v_call: TRBV19; j_call: TRBJ1-1; d_call: TRBD1; clone_size: -; cdr3_aa: CASRNLQGRNTEAFF; cdr3_nt: TGTGCCAGTAGGAACCTACAGGGGCGGAACACTGAAGCTTTCTTT
v_call: TRBV6-1; j_call: TRBJ2-3; d_call: -; clone_size: -; cdr3_aa: CASSTGTRRDTQYF; cdr3_nt: TGTGCCAGCTCGACCGGGACCCGGCGGGATACGCAGTATTTT
v_call: TRBV7-2; j_call: TRBJ1-2; d_call: -; clone_size: -; cdr3_aa: CASSPRTTGYGYTF; cdr3_nt: TGTGCCAGCAGCCCCCGGACGACGGGGTATGGCTACACCTTC
v_call: TRBV9; j_call: TRBJ2-6; d_call: TRBD1; clone_size: few; cdr3_aa: CASSVQWGTGSPGANVLTF; cdr3_nt: TGTGCCAGCAGCGTACAGTGGGGGACAGGGTCTCCTGGGGCCAACGTCCTGACTTTC